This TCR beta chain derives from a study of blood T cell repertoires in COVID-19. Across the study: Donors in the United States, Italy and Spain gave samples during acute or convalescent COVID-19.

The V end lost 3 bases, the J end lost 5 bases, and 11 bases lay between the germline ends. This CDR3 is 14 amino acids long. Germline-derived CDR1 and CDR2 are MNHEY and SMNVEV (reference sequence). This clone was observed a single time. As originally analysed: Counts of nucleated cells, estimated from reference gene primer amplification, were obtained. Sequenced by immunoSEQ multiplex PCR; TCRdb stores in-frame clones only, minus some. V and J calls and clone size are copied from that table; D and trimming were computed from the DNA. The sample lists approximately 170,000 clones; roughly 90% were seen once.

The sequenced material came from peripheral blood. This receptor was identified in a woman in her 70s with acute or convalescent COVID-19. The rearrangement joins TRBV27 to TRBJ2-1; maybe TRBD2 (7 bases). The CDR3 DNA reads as TGTGCCAGCAGTTTGGGGGGGGCCCACAATGAGCAGTTCTTC. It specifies CASSLGGAHNEQFF.